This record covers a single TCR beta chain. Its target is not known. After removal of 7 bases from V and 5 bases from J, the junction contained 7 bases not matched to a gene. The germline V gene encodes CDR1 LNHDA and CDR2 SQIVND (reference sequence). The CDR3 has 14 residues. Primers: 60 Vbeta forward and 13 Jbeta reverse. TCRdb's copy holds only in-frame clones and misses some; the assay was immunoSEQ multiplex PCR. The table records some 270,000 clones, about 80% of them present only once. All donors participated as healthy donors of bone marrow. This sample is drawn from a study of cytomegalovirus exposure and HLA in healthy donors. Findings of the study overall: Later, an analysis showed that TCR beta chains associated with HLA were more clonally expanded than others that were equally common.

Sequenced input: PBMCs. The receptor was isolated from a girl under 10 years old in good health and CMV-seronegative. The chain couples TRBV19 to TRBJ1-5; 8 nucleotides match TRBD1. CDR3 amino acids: CASTVGQGYQPQHF. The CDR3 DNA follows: TGTGCCAGTACGGTTGGACAGGGCTATCAGCCCCAGCATTTT.